This is a list of T cell receptor beta chains from one sample in a study of T cell changes during pregnancy in multiple sclerosis. The assay was immunoSEQ multiplex PCR, and TCRdb's table has in-frame clones only and misses some. The table lists 45,000 to 65,000 clones, nearly 95% of them singletons, with 0.2% to 0.3% in the top ten. The sequenced sample was CD4+ T cells from peripheral blood mononuclear cells, obtained in the second trimester of pregnancy. These receptors all stem from a female donor with multiple sclerosis, enrolled in a pregnancy study. The conserved cysteine and the conserved F or W are not part of the CDR3 here. The D gene is left open where the match is weak. Only part of the rows carry a size: once, few, many, or a class if the clone is expanded.

D gene: TRBD1
clone size: NA
V gene: TRBV6-1
CDR3 protein: ASSPGQASNQPQH

D gene: NA
clone size: NA
V gene: TRBV6-1
CDR3 protein: ASSLTDNYGYT

D gene: TRBD1
clone size: NA
V gene: TRBV2
CDR3 protein: ASIRTGQGYGYT

D gene: TRBD1
clone size: NA
V gene: TRBV18
CDR3 protein: ASQTPAGQGQETQY

D gene: NA
clone size: NA
V gene: TRBV4-1
CDR3 protein: ASSHGVQGRDTQY

D gene: TRBD1
clone size: NA
V gene: TRBV2
CDR3 protein: ASSGDRENEKLF

D gene: NA
clone size: NA
V gene: TRBV2
CDR3 protein: ASSVGGSGSYEQY

D gene: TRBD2
clone size: NA
V gene: TRBV19
CDR3 protein: ASSVGLAGGDEQF

D gene: TRBD2
clone size: NA
V gene: TRBV12-5
CDR3 protein: ASGLVLGGELEETQY

D gene: TRBD2
clone size: NA
V gene: TRBV6-5
CDR3 protein: ASSYSTSSDTQY

D gene: TRBD1
clone size: NA
V gene: TRBV15
CDR3 protein: ATSPESGTGREKLF

D gene: NA
clone size: NA
V gene: TRBV5-1
CDR3 protein: ASSLSGTLTTGELF

D gene: NA
clone size: NA
V gene: TRBV27
CDR3 protein: ASSLEENTEAF

D gene: NA
clone size: NA
V gene: TRBV7-2
CDR3 protein: ASSFAPSGGSGEAF

D gene: TRBD1
clone size: NA
V gene: TRBV18
CDR3 protein: ASSPPGTVNQPQH

D gene: TRBD1
clone size: NA
V gene: TRBV6-1
CDR3 protein: ASKMGQGVSYEQY

D gene: TRBD1
clone size: few
V gene: TRBV9
CDR3 protein: ASSPSGQGMEKLF

D gene: NA
clone size: NA
V gene: TRBV29-1
CDR3 protein: SLAGETQY

D gene: NA
clone size: NA
V gene: TRBV6-5
CDR3 protein: ASSPSGTNYEKLF